The sequence of this T cell receptor beta chain was determined in a study of cytomegalovirus exposure and HLA in healthy donors. Across the study: The same platform was used for the 90 to 150 validation repertoires and the approximately 670 first-cohort repertoires, a later analysis reported. Study-level results: Most TCR sequences showed up rarely, but some public TCRs showed up in many donors. Among the CMV-associated chains, a few were confirmed in vitro as specific for CMV antigens. The classifier reportedly diagnosed cytomegalovirus status with high sensitivity and specificity.

Only in-frame clones appear in the TCRdb table, and some are missing; sequencing was by immunoSEQ multiplex PCR. The table includes 150,000 to 200,000 clones, about 86% detected once. The sample holds a few counts of this clone. The antigen is unknown. The clonotype was recovered from a woman in her twenties or thirties in good health and CMV-seronegative. Sequenced material: PBMCs.

Here the CDR3 reads CASSQRTSGGGAITQYF. The DNA for the CDR3 is TGTGCCAGCAGCCAACGGACTAGCGGGGGTGGGGCTATCACCCAGTACTTC. The chain recombines TRBV7-2 with TRBJ2-5, with 13 bases that match TRBD2. Trimming removed 5 bases from V and 8 bases from J; junction bases left unmatched: 14. The CDR3 length is 17 residues. Germline V gene data show CDR1 as SGHTA and CDR2 as FQGNSA.